The present T cell receptor beta chain was sequenced within a study of T cells after yellow fever vaccination. Findings and limits, study-wide: Detected again after the booster were most primary-vaccination clones, at nearly 97% CD4 and 70% to 90% CD8.

The CDR3 consists of 15 residues. Trimming took off 5 bases at V and 0 bases at J, with 14 bases between the two ends. The germline V gene has CDR1 SQVTM and CDR2 ANQGSEA. TCRdb analysed the 5' RACE reads with MiXCR anew, one entry per CDR3 protein. The sample yields about 350,000 distinct CDR3 sequences, roughly 8.3% seen once. In the case of this clonotype: Its antigen is undetermined.

The sample consisted of PBMCs, taken about 41 days after the first yellow fever vaccination. The clonotype was recovered from a man aged 18 to 30 who received the YFV17D yellow fever vaccine. This sequence joins TRBV29-1 and TRBJ1-5, with no clear D. CDR3 sequence reads: CSVRPSPYSNQPQHF. The CDR3 DNA reads TGCAGCGTTCGGCCGTCCCCTTATAGCAATCAGCCCCAGCATTTT.